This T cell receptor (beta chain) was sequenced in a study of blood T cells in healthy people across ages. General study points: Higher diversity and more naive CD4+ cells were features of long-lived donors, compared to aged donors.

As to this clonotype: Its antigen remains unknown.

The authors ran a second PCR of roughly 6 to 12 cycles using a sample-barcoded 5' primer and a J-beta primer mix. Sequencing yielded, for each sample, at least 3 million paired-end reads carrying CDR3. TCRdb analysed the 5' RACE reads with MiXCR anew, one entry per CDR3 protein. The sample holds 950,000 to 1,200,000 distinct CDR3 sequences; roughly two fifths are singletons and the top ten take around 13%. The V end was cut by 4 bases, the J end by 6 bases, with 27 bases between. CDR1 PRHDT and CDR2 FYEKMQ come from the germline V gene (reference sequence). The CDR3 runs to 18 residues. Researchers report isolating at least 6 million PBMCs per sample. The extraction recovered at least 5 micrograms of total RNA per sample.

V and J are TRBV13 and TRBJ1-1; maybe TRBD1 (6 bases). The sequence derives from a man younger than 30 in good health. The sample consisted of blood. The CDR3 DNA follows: TGTGCCAGCAGCTCCTCACCCAAAATCGACAGGAAGGCATCTGAAGCTTTCTTT. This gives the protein CASSSSPKIDRKASEAFF.